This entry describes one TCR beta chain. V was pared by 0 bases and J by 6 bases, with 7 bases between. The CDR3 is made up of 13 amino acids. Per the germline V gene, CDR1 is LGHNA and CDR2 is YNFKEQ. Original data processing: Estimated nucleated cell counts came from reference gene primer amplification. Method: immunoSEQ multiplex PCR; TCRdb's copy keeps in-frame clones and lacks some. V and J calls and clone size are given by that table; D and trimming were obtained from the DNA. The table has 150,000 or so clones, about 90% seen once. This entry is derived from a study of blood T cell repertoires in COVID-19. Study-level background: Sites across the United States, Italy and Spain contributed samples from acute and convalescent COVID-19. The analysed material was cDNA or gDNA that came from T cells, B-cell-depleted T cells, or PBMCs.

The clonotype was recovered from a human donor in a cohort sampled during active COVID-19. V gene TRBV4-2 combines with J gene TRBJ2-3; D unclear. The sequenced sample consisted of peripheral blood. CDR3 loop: CASSQDSLDTQYF. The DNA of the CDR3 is TGTGCCAGCAGCCAAGATTCACTGGATACGCAGTATTTT.